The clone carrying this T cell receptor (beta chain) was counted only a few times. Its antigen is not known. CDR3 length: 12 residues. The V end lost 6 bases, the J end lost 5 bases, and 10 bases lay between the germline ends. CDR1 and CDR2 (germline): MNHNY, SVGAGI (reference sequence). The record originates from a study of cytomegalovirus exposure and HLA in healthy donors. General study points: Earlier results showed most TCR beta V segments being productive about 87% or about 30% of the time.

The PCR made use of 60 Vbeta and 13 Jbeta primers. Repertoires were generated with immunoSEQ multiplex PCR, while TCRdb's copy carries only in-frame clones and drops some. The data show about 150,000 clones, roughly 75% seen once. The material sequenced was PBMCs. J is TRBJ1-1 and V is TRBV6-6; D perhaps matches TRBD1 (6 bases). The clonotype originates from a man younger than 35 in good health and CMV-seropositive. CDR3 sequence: CASSTGRTEAFF. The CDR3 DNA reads TGTGCCAGCAGCACAGGGCGGACTGAAGCTTTCTTT.